Shown below are 31 T cell receptor beta chains from a single sample sequenced in a study of blood T cell repertoires in COVID-19. The repertoire was sequenced with immunoSEQ multiplex PCR; TCRdb's copy has only in-frame clones and lacks some. The table lists about 150,000 clones, roughly nine tenths of them singletons. Sequences were obtained from peripheral blood. These receptors came from a woman between 65 and 79 years old with acute or convalescent COVID-19.

The chain joins TRBV7-8 to TRBJ1-5; 8 positions match TRBD1. Germline CDR1 reads SGHVS; CDR2 reads FQNEAQ. With 4 bases clipped from V and 4 bases from J, the junction kept 6 bases outside the gene matches. The CDR3 is made up of 15 amino acids. CDR3 sequence (DNA): TGTGCCAGCAGCTGGCAGGGGGCGATTAATCAGCCCCAGCATTTT. It yields the protein CASSWQGAINQPQHF.

This chain connects TRBV10-1 to TRBJ2-6; the D gene is possibly TRBD1 (6 bases). V lost 2 bases, J lost 2 bases, and 16 bases lay in between. The CDR3 length is 18 residues. The V gene's germline CDR1 is WNHNN and CDR2 SYGVQD (reference sequence). CDR3 coding DNA: TGCGCCAGCAGTGAGAAGATACCCGGGACAACTGGGGCCAACGTCCTGACTTTC. Translating it yields CASSEKIPGTTGANVLTF.

The chain recombines TRBV14 with TRBJ1-3; tentatively, D is TRBD1 (5 bases). The germline V gene has CDR1 SGHDN and CDR2 FVKESK. Trimming took off 10 bases at V and 0 bases at J, with 16 bases between the two ends. There are 15 residues in the CDR3. The CDR3, as DNA: TGTGCCACCGCGATTGGGGCTAACTCTGGAAACACCATATATTTT. It encodes CATAIGANSGNTIYF.

This clone has only a few counts. The V gene is TRBV19, the J gene TRBJ1-2; 8 bases align to TRBD1. The germline V gene encodes CDR1 LNHDA and CDR2 SQIVND (reference sequence). The J segment lost 7 bases and the V segment lost 8 bases, leaving 6 bases of the junction unmatched. This CDR3 is 12 amino acids long. The CDR3 loop reads CASWTGTGGYTF. CDR3 bases: TGTGCCAGTTGGACAGGGACAGGTGGCTACACCTTC.

This chain uses TRBV27 with TRBJ2-6; perhaps TRBD1 as D (5 bases). V lost 4 bases to trimming and J lost 4 bases, with 11 bases between them. Germline CDR1 reads MNHEY; CDR2 reads SMNVEV (reference sequence). The CDR3 spans 15 residues. The CDR3 loop is CASSSGFSGANVLTF. CDR3 DNA sequence: TGTGCCAGCAGTTCAGGGTTCTCGGGGGCCAACGTCCTGACTTTC.

V usage is TRBV2 and J usage is TRBJ2-2; D not resolved. The CDR3 is 13 amino acids. V was trimmed by 3 bases and J by 6 bases, leaving 8 bases between them. Germline CDR1 and CDR2: SNHLY and FYNNEI. This CDR3 reads CASSETSSGELFF. DNA of the CDR3: TGTGCCAGCAGTGAGACATCCTCCGGGGAGCTGTTTTTT.

The chain links TRBV6-6 to TRBJ2-3, with 13 bases lining up with TRBD2. The CDR3 sequence is 14 residues long. The trim removed 6 bases at V and 8 bases at J, leaving 5 bases unmatched. Germline V gene lookup returns CDR1 MNHNY and CDR2 SVGAGI (reference sequence). The CDR3 sequence is CASRGLAGYLTQYF. The CDR3, as DNA: TGTGCCAGCAGGGGACTAGCGGGGTACCTTACGCAGTATTTT.

This clone appeared a single time. J is TRBJ2-1 and V is TRBV19; D unresolved. The CDR3 length is 13 residues. Germline V gene data show CDR1 as LNHDA and CDR2 as SQIVND (reference sequence). V dropped 8 bases and J dropped 5 bases, with 13 bases sitting between them. The CDR3 DNA reads TGTGCCAGTGCTGCGTCAATGAACAATGAGCAGTTCTTC. This translates into CASAASMNNEQFF. The entire variable domain, with the rest obtained from reference TRBV19 and TRBJ2-1, is as follows: DGGITQSPKYLFRKEGQNVTLSCEQNLNHDAMYWYRQDPGQGLRLIYYSQIVNDFQKGDIAEGYSVSREKKESFPLTVTSAQKNPTAFYLCASAASMNNEQFFGPGTRLTVL.

V is TRBV5-1 and J is TRBJ1-6, with D unclear. The V end lost 1 base, the J end lost 7 bases, and 6 bases lay between the germline ends. Germline V gene lookup returns CDR1 SGHRS and CDR2 YFSETQ. CDR3 length: 13 amino acids. CDR3 in amino acids: CASSLIENSPLHF. DNA of the CDR3: TGCGCCAGCAGCTTGATTGAGAATTCACCCCTCCACTTT.

Here the CDR3 DNA reads TGTGCCAGCAGTGAGCTAGCGGGGAACACCGGGGAGCTGTTTTTT. Its translation is CASSELAGNTGELFF. The chain joins TRBV2 to TRBJ2-2, with 8 bases that match TRBD2. The CDR3 spans 15 residues. The V gene's germline CDR1 is SNHLY and CDR2 FYNNEI. The V segment lost 3 bases and the J segment 1 base; nucleotides outside the gene matches: 1. The variable domain in full, with the rest retrieved from reference TRBV2 and TRBJ2-2, is EPEVTQTPSHQVTQMGQEVILRCVPISNHLYFYWYRQILGQKVEFLVSFYNNEISEKSEIFDDQFSVERPDGSNFTLKIRSTKLEDSAMYFCASSELAGNTGELFFGEGSRLTVL.

The rearrangement uses TRBV2 and TRBJ2-3, with a tentative D call TRBD1 (6 bases). V lost 6 bases to trimming and J lost 2 bases, with 18 bases between them. CDR1 and CDR2 (germline): SNHLY, FYNNEI. The CDR3 length is 16 residues. CDR3 region: CASRDRRGHPTDTQYF. The CDR3 DNA reads TGTGCCAGCAGGGACCGCCGGGGACACCCCACAGATACGCAGTATTTT. The complete variable domain, with remaining parts taken from reference TRBV2 and TRBJ2-3, reads EPEVTQTPSHQVTQMGQEVILRCVPISNHLYFYWYRQILGQKVEFLVSFYNNEISEKSEIFDDQFSVERPDGSNFTLKIRSTKLEDSAMYFCASRDRRGHPTDTQYFGPGTRLTVL.

The J gene is TRBJ2-1, the V gene TRBV6-5, with 11 bases identical to TRBD1. Germline assignment: CDR1 MNHEY and CDR2 SVGAGI. CDR3 size: 15 residues. The V and J ends lost 8 bases and 5 bases, in that order; junction bases with no gene match: 8. DNA for the CDR3: TGTGCCAGCCTACCCGGGACAGGGGGGCACAATGAGCAGTTCTTC. Amino acid sequence: CASLPGTGGHNEQFF.

This chain connects TRBV4-3 to TRBJ2-7, with D hard to call. There are 13 residues in the CDR3. Germline-derived CDR1 and CDR2 are LGHNA and YSLEER. With 0 bases removed from V and 4 bases from J, the gap between germline ends came to 7 bases. CDR3 DNA: TGCGCCAGCAGCCAAGATCGAGCGTACGAGCAGTACTTC. Translated, it gives CASSQDRAYEQYF.

A few counts support this clone. This chain connects TRBV5-4 to TRBJ2-1, with 15 bases aligning to TRBD2. This CDR3 is 16 amino acids long. The junction had 1 base not matched to a gene; V was cut back by 4 bases and J by 2 bases. Germline CDR1 is SGHNT and CDR2 is YYREEE (reference sequence). This CDR3 is CASSRTSGGAYNEQFF. The CDR3, as DNA: TGTGCCAGCAGCCGGACTAGCGGGGGGGCCTACAATGAGCAGTTCTTC.

The chain has TRBV19 and TRBJ2-2; D may be TRBD1 (6 bases). Germline CDR1 LNHDA, CDR2 SQIVND (reference sequence). This CDR3 has 15 amino acids. Trimming took 7 bases from V and 2 from J, leaving 14 bases between them. CDR3 coding DNA: TGTGCCAGTACCTCAGGGGCGGCTAACACCGGGGAGCTGTTTTTT. Protein: CASTSGAANTGELFF.

This chain links TRBV29-1 with TRBJ2-5; the D gene is possibly TRBD2 (5 bases). From germline, CDR1 is SQVTM and CDR2 ANQGSEA. CDR3 length: 12 amino acids. The germline V and J ends were trimmed by 8 bases and 5 bases, with 15 bases remaining between them. CDR3 region: CSSYGRGETQYF. CDR3 coding DNA: TGCAGCTCTTATGGGAGAGGGGAGACCCAGTACTTC.

The sample holds one count of this clone. The chain couples TRBV6-2 or TRBV6-3 to TRBJ1-1; 12 bases align to TRBD1. The V segment lost 3 bases and the J segment 7 bases; nucleotides outside the gene matches: 6. CDR1 is MNHEY, CDR2 SVGEGT, per germline. This CDR3 contains 15 residues. The CDR3 bases are TGTGCCAGCAGTTATAGGGACAGGGGGCTGGATGAAGCTTTCTTT. Translating it yields CASSYRDRGLDEAFF.

This clone was detected once. This rearrangement joins TRBV6-5 to TRBJ2-5; 12 nucleotides match TRBD2. The germline V gene encodes CDR1 MNHEY and CDR2 SVGAGI. The length of the CDR3 is 15 residues. J was trimmed by 5 bases and V by 6 bases; bases with no gene match: 7. In DNA form, the CDR3 reads TGTGCCAGCAGGCGACGGGGACTAGCGGGTGAGACCCAGTACTTC. Translation: CASRRRGLAGETQYF.

The chain couples TRBV5-5 to TRBJ1-2; 9 bases are a match to TRBD1. V was pared by 0 bases and J by 2 bases, with 5 bases of the junction left unmatched. Germline assignment: CDR1 SGHKS and CDR2 YYEKEE (reference sequence). The CDR3 sequence is 16 residues long. DNA for the CDR3: TGTGCCAGCAGCTTGGTTGGGACAGGGTTCAACTATGGCTACACCTTC. Amino acid sequence: CASSLVGTGFNYGYTF. Variable domain in full (rest from reference TRBV5-5 and TRBJ1-2): DAGVTQSPTHLIKTRGQQVTLRCSPISGHKSVSWYQQVLGQGPQFIFQYYEKEERGRGNFPDRFSARQFPNYSSELNVNALLLGDSALYLCASSLVGTGFNYGYTFGSGTRLTVV.

The V and J genes are TRBV15 and TRBJ1-1; no firm D call. Per germline, CDR1 LNHNV and CDR2 YYDKDF (reference sequence). Trimming cost V 3 bases and J 12 bases, with 29 bases left between them. The CDR3 length is 17 residues. The CDR3 region has the DNA TGTGCCACCAGCAGTCCCGTAATTCTGGAAGGGAGGTCTGCAACTTTCTTT. Its translation is CATSSPVILEGRSATFF.

The V gene is TRBV7-9, the J gene TRBJ1-2; a weak D match, TRBD1 (5 bases). Germline assignment: CDR1 SEHNR and CDR2 FQNEAQ (reference sequence). The CDR3 sequence is 12 residues long. Trimming stripped 4 bases from V and 4 bases from J, with 7 bases between. CDR3 sequence (DNA): TGTGCCAGCAGCTCGGACACCTATGGCTACACCTTC. Residues: CASSSDTYGYTF.

CDR3 in DNA: TGTGCCAGTAACCCGGACAGGGAGTATCGTGGCTACACCTTC. Translated, it gives CASNPDREYRGYTF. V usage is TRBV19 and J usage is TRBJ1-2, with 8 bases matching TRBD1. The CDR3 has 14 amino acids. V dropped 7 bases and J dropped 7; count of bases not matched to a gene: 11. Germline V gives CDR1 LNHDA, CDR2 SQIVND (reference sequence). The complete variable domain, with remaining parts taken from reference TRBV19 and TRBJ1-2, reads DGGITQSPKYLFRKEGQNVTLSCEQNLNHDAMYWYRQDPGQGLRLIYYSQIVNDFQKGDIAEGYSVSREKKESFPLTVTSAQKNPTAFYLCASNPDREYRGYTFGSGTRLTVV.

The chain links TRBV6-6 to TRBJ1-1; TRBD1 might be the D (6 bases). CDR3 length: 12 residues. Trimming stripped 6 bases from V and 1 base from J, with 6 bases between. In germline, CDR1 is MNHNY, CDR2 SVGAGI (reference sequence). The CDR3 spells CASRGGNTEAFF. CDR3 DNA: TGTGCCAGCAGAGGGGGGAACACTGAAGCTTTCTTT.

V is TRBV28 and J is TRBJ2-3; 7 nucleotides match TRBD2. Germline lookup yields CDR1 MDHEN and CDR2 SYDVKM. Unmatched junction bases numbered 13, after V lost 2 bases and J lost 2 bases. The CDR3 is made up of 18 amino acids. The CDR3 spells CASSLGGSGTKPTDTQYF. Written as DNA, the CDR3 is TGTGCCAGCAGTTTAGGGGGGAGTGGGACTAAACCCACAGATACGCAGTATTTT.

The V gene is TRBV9, the J gene TRBJ2-7, with 12 bases lining up with TRBD2. The CDR3 runs to 15 residues. CDR1 SGDLS and CDR2 YYNGEE come from the germline V gene. The J segment lost 2 bases and the V segment lost 4 bases, leaving 4 bases of the junction unmatched. The CDR3 nucleotides read TGTGCCAGCAGCCCAACTAGCGGGGGGCCCTACGAGCAGTACTTC. It encodes CASSPTSGGPYEQYF.

The chain recombines TRBV3-1 (or the pseudogene TRBV3-2) with TRBJ2-7; 14 positions agree with TRBD2. CDR1 and CDR2 from the germline V gene are LGHDT and YNNKEL (reference sequence). The J segment lost 3 bases and the V segment lost 4 bases, leaving 2 bases of the junction unmatched. This CDR3 is 15 amino acids long. The CDR3 nucleotides read TGTGCCAGCAGCCTGGGACTAGCGGGGGTCTACGAGCAGTACTTC. Translating it yields CASSLGLAGVYEQYF.

This clone is a singleton in its sample. J is TRBJ1-4 and V is TRBV7-9, with 9 bases matching TRBD1. Germline assignment: CDR1 SEHNR and CDR2 FQNEAQ (reference sequence). This CDR3 comprises 17 residues. Germline trimming cut 5 bases from V and 8 bases from J; bases unmatched to any gene: 15. CDR3 amino acids: CASSPRRYRGLGEKLFF. CDR3 coding DNA: TGTGCCAGCAGCCCCCGGAGGTACAGGGGGCTTGGAGAAAAACTGTTTTTT.

The chain uses TRBV28 and TRBJ1-4, with 8 bases matching TRBD1. The CDR3 has 14 amino acids. The V and J ends lost 3 bases and 7 bases, in that order; junction bases with no gene match: 4. Germline CDR1 is MDHEN and CDR2 is SYDVKM. CDR3 nucleotide sequence: TGTGCCAGCAGTTTCACGGGACAGGCTGAAAAACTGTTTTTT. It translates to CASSFTGQAEKLFF.

V gene TRBV27 combines with J gene TRBJ1-1, with no clear D. Trimming cost V 3 bases and J 1 base, with 9 bases left between them. CDR3 length: 14 residues. Germline V gives CDR1 MNHEY, CDR2 SMNVEV (reference sequence). The CDR3 nucleotides read TGTGCCAGCAGTTTTCGAGGGCAGAACACTGAAGCTTTCTTT. This gives the protein CASSFRGQNTEAFF.

The chain recombines TRBV19 with TRBJ1-2; D gene uncertain. Trimming took off 5 bases at V and 0 bases at J, with 16 bases between the two ends. The CDR3 runs to 16 residues. CDR1 and CDR2 from the germline V gene are LNHDA and SQIVND (reference sequence). CDR3 bases: TGTGCCAGTAGTCCAGACGGGAGGAAGACTAACTATGGCTACACCTTC. This codes for CASSPDGRKTNYGYTF.

This clone appeared once. The CDR3 nucleotides are TGTGCCAGCAGCACCGGGTCGAACTATTCACCCCTCCACTTT. Encoded protein: CASSTGSNYSPLHF. The chain carries TRBV6-5 and TRBJ1-6; no clear D. CDR1 and CDR2 (germline): MNHEY, SVGAGI. Trimming stripped 6 bases from V and 8 bases from J, with 14 bases between. This CDR3 is built from 14 residues.